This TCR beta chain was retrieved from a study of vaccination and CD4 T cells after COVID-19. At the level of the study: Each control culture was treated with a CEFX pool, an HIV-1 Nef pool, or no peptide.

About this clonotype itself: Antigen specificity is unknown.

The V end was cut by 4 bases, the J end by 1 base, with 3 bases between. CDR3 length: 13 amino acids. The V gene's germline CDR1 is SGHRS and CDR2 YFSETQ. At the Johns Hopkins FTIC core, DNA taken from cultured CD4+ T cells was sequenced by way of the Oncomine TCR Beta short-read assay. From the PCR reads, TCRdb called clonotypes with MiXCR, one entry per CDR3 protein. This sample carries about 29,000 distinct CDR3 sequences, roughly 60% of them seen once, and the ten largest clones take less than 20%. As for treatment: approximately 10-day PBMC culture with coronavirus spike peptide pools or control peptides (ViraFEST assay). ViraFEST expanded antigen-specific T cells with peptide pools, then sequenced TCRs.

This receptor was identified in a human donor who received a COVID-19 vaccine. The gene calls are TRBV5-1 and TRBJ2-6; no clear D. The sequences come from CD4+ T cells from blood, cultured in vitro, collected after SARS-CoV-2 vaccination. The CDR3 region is CASSLSGANVLTF. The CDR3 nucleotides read TGCGCCAGCAGCCTATCTGGGGCCAACGTCCTGACTTTC.